The present T cell receptor beta chain was sequenced within a study of cytomegalovirus exposure and HLA in healthy donors. PCR involved 60 Vbeta and 13 Jbeta primers. The protocol was immunoSEQ multiplex PCR, while the TCRdb copy is restricted to in-frame clones and leaves out a portion. The sample has around 86,000 clones, 7.5% to 8.5% seen once. This clone was observed a few times. The CDR3 has 14 amino acids. The germline gives CDR1 SGDLS, CDR2 YYNGEE. V lost 4 bases, J lost 0 bases, and 9 bases lay in between. V and J are TRBV9 and TRBJ2-3; unclear D gene. The sequencing sample was made of PBMCs. This TCR was sampled from a man over 45 in good health and CMV-seronegative. The CDR3 region is CASSPWLSTDTQYF. In DNA, the CDR3 is TGTGCCAGCAGCCCCTGGCTCAGCACAGATACGCAGTATTTT.